Listed below are T cell receptor beta chains from one sample, sequenced in a study of control samples from healthy donors and cancer patients. Clones were sequenced by immunoSEQ multiplex PCR, and TCRdb holds only the in-frame ones, with some missing. Here the sample spans over 150,000 clones, approximately 90% being singletons. The source material was blood. These receptors originate from a man aged 25 to 40 in good health. Each CDR3 is given with its conserved first and last residue.

V gene: TRBV12-3/TRBV12-4; CDR3 protein: CASGRDYGYTF
V gene: TRBV9; CDR3 protein: CASSERAVSHEQYF
V gene: TRBV5-1; CDR3 protein: CASSLGDSSTDTQYF
V gene: TRBV9; CDR3 protein: CASSVQGLSYNEQFF
V gene: TRBV4-3; CDR3 protein: CASSQDGASGYTF
V gene: TRBV16; CDR3 protein: CASSQSPGAGQHHF
V gene: TRBV6-5; CDR3 protein: CASRPTQQEGAFF
V gene: TRBV2; CDR3 protein: CASRPTGSGSTEAFF
V gene: TRBV21-1; CDR3 protein: CASSTGATNYGYTF
V gene: TRBV11-2; CDR3 protein: CASSLGANLQETQYF
V gene: TRBV11-2; CDR3 protein: CASSRAGTANTEAFF
V gene: TRBV7-6; CDR3 protein: CASSLGVTLNEKLFF
V gene: TRBV27; CDR3 protein: CASRGNQGLSYEQYF
V gene: TRBV2; CDR3 protein: CASRAGTSLTDTQYF
V gene: TRBV4-2; CDR3 protein: CASSQGVGRNQPQHF
V gene: TRBV27; CDR3 protein: CASRAGTGNTGELFF
V gene: TRBV3-1/TRBV3-2; CDR3 protein: CASSQGAETQYF
V gene: TRBV6-6; CDR3 protein: CASRTGEGSEKLFF
V gene: TRBV5-8; CDR3 protein: CASSLGGVSVAFF
V gene: TRBV5-8; CDR3 protein: CASSSSGGLSRTGELFF
V gene: TRBV10-3; CDR3 protein: CAISEGEDFYGYTF
V gene: TRBV7-2; CDR3 protein: CASSLWEGTLEQFF
V gene: TRBV27; CDR3 protein: CASRDRTTNQPQHF
V gene: TRBV4-3; CDR3 protein: CASSLRRSSYNEQFF
V gene: TRBV19; CDR3 protein: CASSIGRNYFNYGYTF
V gene: TRBV27; CDR3 protein: CASSPERTMIGTEAFF
V gene: TRBV12-3/TRBV12-4; CDR3 protein: CASTKTGNQPQHF
V gene: TRBV6-2/TRBV6-3; CDR3 protein: CASSPPGQSQETQYF
V gene: TRBV5-1; CDR3 protein: CASSLVGSTDTQYF
V gene: TRBV2; CDR3 protein: CASSVRGGETQYF
V gene: TRBV5-4; CDR3 protein: CASSFVGTNTEAFF
V gene: TRBV10-1; CDR3 protein: CASSGRQGLGNQPQHF
V gene: TRBV27; CDR3 protein: CASSLSGGLAGVLNEQFF
V gene: TRBV4-1; CDR3 protein: CASSQAQGDTQYF
V gene: TRBV19; CDR3 protein: CASSGRQNYGYTF
V gene: TRBV3-1/TRBV3-2; CDR3 protein: CASSQTSGSRYEQYF
V gene: TRBV27; CDR3 protein: CASSLGQGSGYTF
V gene: TRBV2; CDR3 protein: CASSELDSSGNTIYF
V gene: TRBV7-7; CDR3 protein: CASSKYPGQWMNTEAFF
V gene: TRBV6-1; CDR3 protein: CASSEYPPPYEQYF
V gene: TRBV19; CDR3 protein: CASSPYRASSGANVLTF
V gene: TRBV27; CDR3 protein: CASSFSTGPYGYTF
V gene: TRBV6-5; CDR3 protein: CASSRQGEANEKLFF
V gene: TRBV28; CDR3 protein: CASSSGSYSNQPQHF
V gene: TRBV19; CDR3 protein: CASSLTGNSNQPQHF
V gene: TRBV19; CDR3 protein: CASTWGTEAFF
V gene: TRBV4-2; CDR3 protein: CASSQDSTGRETQYF
V gene: TRBV27; CDR3 protein: CASLFRMGNSYGYTF
V gene: TRBV7-2; CDR3 protein: CASSLRQGYQETQYF
V gene: TRBV4-1; CDR3 protein: CASSLSQEGGEAFF